This T cell receptor beta chain stems from a study of cytomegalovirus exposure and HLA in healthy donors. Study-level points and caveats: Reports indicate that TCR beta sequences accurately predicted the HLA-A and HLA-B alleles of most subjects.

The study ran its PCR with 60 Vbeta and 13 Jbeta primers. Sequencing used immunoSEQ multiplex PCR; TCRdb keeps in-frame clones, though not all of them. The listing contains 150,000 to 200,000 clones. With respect to this clone: Its specificity is not known.

The specimen sequenced was PBMCs. This sequence was found in a woman younger than 35 in good health and CMV-seropositive.

CDR3 coding DNA: TGTGCCAGTAGAATAAGCGGGTACTCCTACGAGCAGTACTTC. Protein sequence: CASRISGYSYEQYF. V is TRBV6-5 and J is TRBJ2-7, with D tentatively TRBD2 (6 bases). CDR1 and CDR2 from the germline V gene are MNHEY and SVGAGI. The CDR3 totals 14 residues. V was pared by 9 bases and J by 0 bases, with 15 bases between.